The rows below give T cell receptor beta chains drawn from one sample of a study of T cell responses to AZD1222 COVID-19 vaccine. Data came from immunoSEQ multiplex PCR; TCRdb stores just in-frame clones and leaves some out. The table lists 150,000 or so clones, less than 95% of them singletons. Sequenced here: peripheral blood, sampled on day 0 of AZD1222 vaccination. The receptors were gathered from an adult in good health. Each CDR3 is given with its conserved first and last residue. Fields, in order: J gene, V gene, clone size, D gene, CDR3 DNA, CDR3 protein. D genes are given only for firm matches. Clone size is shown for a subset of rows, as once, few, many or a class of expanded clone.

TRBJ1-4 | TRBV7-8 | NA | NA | TGTGCCAGCAGCTTGGGCGGCCTTAATGAAAAACTGTTTTTT | CASSLGGLNEKLFF
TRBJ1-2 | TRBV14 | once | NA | TGTGCCAGCAGCCCAAGGACCAACTATGGCTACACCTTC | CASSPRTNYGYTF
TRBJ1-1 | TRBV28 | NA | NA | TGTGCCAGCAGCCTTGAAGGTGGTAGGGAAGCTTTCTTT | CASSLEGGREAFF
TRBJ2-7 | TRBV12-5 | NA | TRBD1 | TGTGCTAGTGGTTTGGTATTAGGACAGGACTACGAGCAGTACTTC | CASGLVLGQDYEQYF
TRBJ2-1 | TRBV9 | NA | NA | TGTGCCAGCAGCTCCAGGGGGGCGGGGGTTGGTAATGAGCAGTTCTTC | CASSSRGAGVGNEQFF
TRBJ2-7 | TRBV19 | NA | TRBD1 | TGTGCCAGTAACCTCCGGGGCAGGGGGCCCTACGAGCAGTACTTC | CASNLRGRGPYEQYF
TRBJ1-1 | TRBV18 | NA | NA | TGTGCCAGCTCCCCCGATTTCCCCAACACTGAAGCTTTCTTT | CASSPDFPNTEAFF
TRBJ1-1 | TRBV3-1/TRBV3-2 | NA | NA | TGTGCCAGCAGCCTTCAGAGGGGGGGCACTGAAGCTTTCTTT | CASSLQRGGTEAFF
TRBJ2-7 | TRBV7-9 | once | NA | TGTGCCAGCAGCTTGGTATACAGGGCCGGAGTCTACGAGCAGTACTTC | CASSLVYRAGVYEQYF
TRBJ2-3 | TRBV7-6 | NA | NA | TGTGCCAGCAGCGCGCACACAGATACGCAGTATTTT | CASSAHTDTQYF
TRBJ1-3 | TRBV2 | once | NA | TGTGCCAGCAGTGAACACCCTGGAAACACCATATATTTT | CASSEHPGNTIYF
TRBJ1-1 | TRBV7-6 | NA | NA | TGTGCCAGCAGCTTTTCGGTGAACACTGAAGCTTTCTTT | CASSFSVNTEAFF
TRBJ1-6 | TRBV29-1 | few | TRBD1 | TGCAGCGTCGGACAGGGCCCTAATTCACCCCTCCACTTT | CSVGQGPNSPLHF
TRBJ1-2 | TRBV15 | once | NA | TGTGCCACCAGCAGAGATCGGCAATCGGGGCATGGCTACACCTTC | CATSRDRQSGHGYTF
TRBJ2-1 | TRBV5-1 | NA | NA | TGCGCCAGCAGCTCCAACCGATTACAGGTCAATGAGCAGTTCTTC | CASSSNRLQVNEQFF
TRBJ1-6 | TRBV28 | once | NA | TGTGCCAGCAGCTCAAGGCAGGGGCCCTATAATTCACCCCTCCACTTT | CASSSRQGPYNSPLHF
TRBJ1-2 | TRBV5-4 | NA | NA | TGTGCCAGCAGCTTGAGCGGGGGCGGGAGGTACGACTACACCTTC | CASSLSGGGRYDYTF
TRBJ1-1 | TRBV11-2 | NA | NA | TGTGCCAGCAGCTTGTTGTCAGGGAGCACTGAAGCTTTCTTT | CASSLLSGSTEAFF
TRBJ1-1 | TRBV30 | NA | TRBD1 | TGTGCCTGGAGTGTACAGGGGACTGAAGCTTTCTTT | CAWSVQGTEAFF
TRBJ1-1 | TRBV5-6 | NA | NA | TGTGCCAGCACCTTGACAGGCATGAACACTGAAGCTTTCTTT | CASTLTGMNTEAFF
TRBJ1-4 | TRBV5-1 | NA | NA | TGCGCCAGCAGCTGGGGGGGAAATGAAAAACTGTTTTTT | CASSWGGNEKLFF
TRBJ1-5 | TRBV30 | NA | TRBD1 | TGTGCCTGGGCGGAGGGGGCGAATCAGCCCCAGCATTTT | CAWAEGANQPQHF
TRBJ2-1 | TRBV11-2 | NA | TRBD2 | TGTGCCAGCAGCCTTCAAGGACTAGCGGGAGATCTCTTC | CASSLQGLAGDLF
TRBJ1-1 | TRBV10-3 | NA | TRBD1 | TGTGCCGCCCGACAGGGGGCTGGCACTGAAGCTTTCTTT | CAARQGAGTEAFF
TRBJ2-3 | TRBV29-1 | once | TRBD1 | TGCAGCGCCCGACAGGGTAGCGCAGATACGCAGTATTTT | CSARQGSADTQYF
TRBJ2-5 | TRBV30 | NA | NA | TGTGCCTGGAGTTTCGACCTGGGGGAGACCCAGTACTTC | CAWSFDLGETQYF
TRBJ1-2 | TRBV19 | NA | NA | TGTGCCAGTAGTAGCGAAGTAGGGGACTATGGCTACACCTTC | CASSSEVGDYGYTF
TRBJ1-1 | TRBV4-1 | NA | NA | TGCGCCAGCAGCCAGGGACCGAACACTGAAGCTTTCTTT | CASSQGPNTEAFF
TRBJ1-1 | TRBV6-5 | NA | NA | TGTGCCAGCACCACCACTGCGAACACTGAAGCTTTCTTT | CASTTTANTEAFF
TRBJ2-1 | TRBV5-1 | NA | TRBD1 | TGCGCCAGCAGCTTGGGGGGAACAGGGGCCGAACATGAGCAGTTCTTC | CASSLGGTGAEHEQFF
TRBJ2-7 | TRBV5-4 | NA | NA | TGTGCCAGCAGCTTGGATCTTTCCGCCTACGAGCAGTACTTC | CASSLDLSAYEQYF
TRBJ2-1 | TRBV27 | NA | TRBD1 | TGTGCCAGCAGTCTCCATAACCCGGGACAGGATGAGCAGTTCTTC | CASSLHNPGQDEQFF
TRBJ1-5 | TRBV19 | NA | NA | TGTGCCAGTACCGCGACCGAGTACCCCCGATTTGGGGAGGTCAATCAGCCCCAGCATTTT | CASTATEYPRFGEVNQPQHF
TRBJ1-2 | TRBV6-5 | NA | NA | TGTGCCAGCAGTTACACCCCCGACAGGACCTATGGCTACACCTTC | CASSYTPDRTYGYTF
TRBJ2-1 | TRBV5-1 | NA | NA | TGCGCCAGCAGCTGGACCGGAGGGCCGTTCGATGAGCAGTTCTTC | CASSWTGGPFDEQFF
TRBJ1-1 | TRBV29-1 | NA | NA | TGCAGCGCTGAGTTGGCGGGGGACTGGAACACTGAAGCTTTCTTT | CSAELAGDWNTEAFF
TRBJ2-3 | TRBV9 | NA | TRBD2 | TGTGCCAGCAGCGTAGGAGCGGGAGTAAGGGGTAGAGCAGATACGCAGTATTTT | CASSVGAGVRGRADTQYF
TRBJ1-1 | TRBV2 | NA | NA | TGTGCCAGCAGTGACTGGGGGCCCACTGAAGCTTTCTTT | CASSDWGPTEAFF
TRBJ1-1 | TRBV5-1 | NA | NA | TGCGCCAGCAGCTTGGGTGTAACACAGTTCGATGAAGCTTTCTTT | CASSLGVTQFDEAFF
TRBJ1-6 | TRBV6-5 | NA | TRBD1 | TGTGCCAGCAGTTCCCCAACAGGGGGTACTTCACCCCTCCACTTT | CASSSPTGGTSPLHF
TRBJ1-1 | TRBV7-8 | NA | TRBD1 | TGTGCCAGCAGCTTAGACAACCTCAACAGGGGGCAGACTGAAGCTTTCTTT | CASSLDNLNRGQTEAFF
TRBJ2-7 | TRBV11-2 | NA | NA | TGTGCCAGCAGCTTTGGGACGGCCGCCTACGAGCAGTACTTC | CASSFGTAAYEQYF
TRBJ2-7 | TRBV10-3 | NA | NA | TGTGCCATCAGTGAGTCCTCCACTACCGCGGGATCCTCCTACGAGCAGTACTTC | CAISESSTTAGSSYEQYF
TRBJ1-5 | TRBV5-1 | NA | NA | TGCGCCAGCAGCTTGGAGGCGGATCAGCCCCAGCATTTT | CASSLEADQPQHF
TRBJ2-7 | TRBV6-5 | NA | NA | TGTGCCAGCAGACGCAGTAGCGGAAGCTCCTACGAGCAGTACTTC | CASRRSSGSSYEQYF
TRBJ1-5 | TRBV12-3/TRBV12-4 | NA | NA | TGTGCCAGCAGTGCAGGGTGGCAGCCCCAGCATTTT | CASSAGWQPQHF
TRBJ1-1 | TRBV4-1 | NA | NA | TGCGCCAGCAGCCAAGACACTCACACTGAAGCTTTCTTT | CASSQDTHTEAFF
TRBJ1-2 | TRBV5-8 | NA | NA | TGTGCCAGCAGCTTGGCCGGTGAGATTGGCTACACCTTC | CASSLAGEIGYTF
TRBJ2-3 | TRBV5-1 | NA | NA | TGCGCCAGCAGCTCCCCCGCAGATACGCAGTATTTT | CASSSPADTQYF
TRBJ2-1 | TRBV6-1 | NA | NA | TGTGCCAGCAGTGAGACAGCCGTATCCCCCTCCTACAATGAGCAGTTCTTC | CASSETAVSPSYNEQFF
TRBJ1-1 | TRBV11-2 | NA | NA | TGTGCCAGCAGCCCCGTTACAGGGTTGGAAGCTTTCTTT | CASSPVTGLEAFF
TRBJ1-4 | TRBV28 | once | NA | TGTGCCAGCAGTGGTGGGGGGCCCAATGAAAAACTGTTTTTT | CASSGGGPNEKLFF
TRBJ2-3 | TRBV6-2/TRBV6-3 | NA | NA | TGTGCCAGCAGTTACCCCAAAGAGCTTGTCACAGATACGCAGTATTTT | CASSYPKELVTDTQYF
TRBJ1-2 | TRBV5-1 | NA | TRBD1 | TGCGCCAGCAGCCTCACTTGGGACAGGGGGGGCTACACCTTC | CASSLTWDRGGYTF
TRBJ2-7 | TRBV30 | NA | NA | TGTGCCTGGAGTGTACTGGGGAGTTCCTACGAGCAGTACTTC | CAWSVLGSSYEQYF